This T cell receptor (beta chain) is from a study of T cells in Graves' hyperthyroidism and ophthalmopathy. Study-wide points: Median prediction lead before ophthalmopathy onset was 5 to 7 months with the model.

Germline V gives CDR1 SQVTM, CDR2 ANQGSEA. This CDR3 comprises 13 residues. V was cut by 2 bases and J by 2 bases, with 10 bases left in between. Researchers amplified the TCR beta CDR3 regions from RNA transcripts. HTBI primers were used for first-round RT-PCR of the TCR CDR3. TCRdb ran MiXCR on the multiplex PCR reads and lists one entry per CDR3 protein. The sample has about 520,000 distinct CDR3 sequences, roughly 25% seen once; the top ten hold about 11%. Concerning this clonotype: Its antigen is not known.

Sequencing used blood. V usage is TRBV29-1 and J usage is TRBJ2-7; D call uncertain. This clonotype was sampled from a woman aged 25 to 39 with Graves' ophthalmopathy. CDR3 sequence: CSVERAPTYEQYF. The DNA of the CDR3 is TGCAGCGTTGAACGGGCACCCACCTACGAGCAGTACTTC.